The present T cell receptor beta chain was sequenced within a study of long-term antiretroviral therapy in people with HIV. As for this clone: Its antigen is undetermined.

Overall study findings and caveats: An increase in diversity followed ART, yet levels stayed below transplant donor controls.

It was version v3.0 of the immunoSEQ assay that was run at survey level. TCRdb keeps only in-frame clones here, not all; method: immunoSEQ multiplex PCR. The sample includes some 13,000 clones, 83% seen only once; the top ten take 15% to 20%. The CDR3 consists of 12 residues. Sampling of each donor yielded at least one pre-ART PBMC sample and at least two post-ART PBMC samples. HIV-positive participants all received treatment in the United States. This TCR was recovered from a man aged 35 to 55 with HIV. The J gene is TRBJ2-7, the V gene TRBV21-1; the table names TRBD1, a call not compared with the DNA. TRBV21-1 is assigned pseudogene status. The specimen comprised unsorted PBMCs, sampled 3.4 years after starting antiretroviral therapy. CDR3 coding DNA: TGTGCCAGCAGCACGGGACAGTACGAGCAGTACTTC. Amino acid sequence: CASSTGQYEQYF.